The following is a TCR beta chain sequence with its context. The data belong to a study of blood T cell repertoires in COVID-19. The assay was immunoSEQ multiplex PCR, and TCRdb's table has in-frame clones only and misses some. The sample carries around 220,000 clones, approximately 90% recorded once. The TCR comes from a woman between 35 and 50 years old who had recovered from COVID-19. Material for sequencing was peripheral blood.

DNA of the CDR3: TGCAGCGTTGAAACAGGGGTGAGGCCACCCTACGAGCAGTACTTC. This encodes CSVETGVRPPYEQYF. V is TRBV29-1 and J is TRBJ2-7; TRBD1 matches 7 bases. The V gene's germline CDR1 is SQVTM and CDR2 ANQGSEA. CDR3 length: 15 residues. V lost 2 bases to trimming and J lost 2 bases; unmatched junction nucleotides: 9.